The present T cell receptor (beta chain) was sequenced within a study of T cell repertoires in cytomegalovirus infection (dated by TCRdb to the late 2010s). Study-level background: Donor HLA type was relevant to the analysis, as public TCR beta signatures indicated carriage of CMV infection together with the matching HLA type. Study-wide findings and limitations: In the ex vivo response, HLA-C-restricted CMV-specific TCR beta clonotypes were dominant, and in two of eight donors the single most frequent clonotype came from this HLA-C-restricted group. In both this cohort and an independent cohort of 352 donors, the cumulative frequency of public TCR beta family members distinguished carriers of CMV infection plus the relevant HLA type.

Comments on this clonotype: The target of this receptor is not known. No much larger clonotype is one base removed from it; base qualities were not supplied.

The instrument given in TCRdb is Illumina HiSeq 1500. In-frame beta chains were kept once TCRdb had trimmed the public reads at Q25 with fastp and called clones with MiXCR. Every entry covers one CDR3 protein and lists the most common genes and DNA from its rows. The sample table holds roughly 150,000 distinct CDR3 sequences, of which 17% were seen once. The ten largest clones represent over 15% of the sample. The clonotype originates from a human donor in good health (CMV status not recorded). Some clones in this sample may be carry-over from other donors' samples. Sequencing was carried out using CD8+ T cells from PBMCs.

The DNA sequence follows: TGTGCCAGCAGTTACGGTCCAGGGACCAATGAGCAGTTCTTC. The resulting protein is CASSYGPGTNEQFF. Here the chain combines TRBV6-2 or TRBV6-3 and TRBJ2-1; the D element could tentatively be TRBD1 or TRBD2, as 5 bases agree for each. The cysteine opens and the phenylalanine closes a CDR3 of 14 amino acids. The entry retains the CDR3 DNA only, 42 bases that are in frame from base 1. V loses 2 bases, J loses 6 bases, and the germline ends lie 11 bases apart. The germline V gene supplies CDR1 MNHEY and CDR2 SVGEGT.